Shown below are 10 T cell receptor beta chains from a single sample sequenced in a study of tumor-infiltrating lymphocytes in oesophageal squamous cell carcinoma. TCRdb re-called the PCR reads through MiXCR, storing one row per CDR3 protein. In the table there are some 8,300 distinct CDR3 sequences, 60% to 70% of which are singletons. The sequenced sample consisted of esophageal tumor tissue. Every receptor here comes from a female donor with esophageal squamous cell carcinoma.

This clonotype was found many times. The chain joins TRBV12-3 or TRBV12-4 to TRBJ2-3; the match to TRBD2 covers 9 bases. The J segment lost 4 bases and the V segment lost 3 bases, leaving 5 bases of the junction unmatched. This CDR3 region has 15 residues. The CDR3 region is CASSFGSGGADTQYF. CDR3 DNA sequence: TGTGCCAGCAGTTTTGGTAGCGGGGGAGCAGATACGCAGTATTTT.

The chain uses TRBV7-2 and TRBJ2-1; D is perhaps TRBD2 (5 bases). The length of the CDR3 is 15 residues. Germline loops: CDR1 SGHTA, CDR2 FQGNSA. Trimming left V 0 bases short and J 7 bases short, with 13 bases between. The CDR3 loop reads CASSLAILARNEQFF. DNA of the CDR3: TGTGCCAGCAGCTTAGCTATCCTAGCCCGTAATGAGCAGTTCTTC.

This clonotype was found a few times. In nucleotides, the CDR3 is TGTGCCAGCAGCGCCCCTCGGGGTGGCCATGAGCAGTTCTTC. It codes for CASSAPRGGHEQFF. This chain connects TRBV7-9 to TRBJ2-1, with D maybe TRBD2 (5 bases). Trimming removed 5 bases from V and 8 bases from J, with 16 bases in between. The CDR3 length is 14 residues. Germline CDR1 SEHNR, CDR2 FQNEAQ (reference sequence). The variable domain in full, completed from reference TRBV7-9 and TRBJ2-1, reads DTGVSQNPRHKITKRGQNVTFRCDPISEHNRLYWYRQTLGQGPEFLTYFQNEAQLEKSRLLSDRFSAERPKGSFSTLEIQRTEQGDSAMYLCASSAPRGGHEQFFGPGTRLTVL.

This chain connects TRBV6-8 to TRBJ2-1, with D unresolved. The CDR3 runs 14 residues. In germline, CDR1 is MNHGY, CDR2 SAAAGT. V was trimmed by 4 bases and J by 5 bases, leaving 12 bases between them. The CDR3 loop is CASSFNRANNEQFF. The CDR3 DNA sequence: TGTGCCAGCAGTTTTAACCGGGCTAACAATGAGCAGTTCTTC.

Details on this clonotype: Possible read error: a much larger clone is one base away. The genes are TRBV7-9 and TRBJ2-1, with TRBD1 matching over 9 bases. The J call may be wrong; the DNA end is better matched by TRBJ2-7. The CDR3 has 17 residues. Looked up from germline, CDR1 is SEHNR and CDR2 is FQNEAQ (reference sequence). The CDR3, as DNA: TGTGCCAGCAGCTCCAGGACCGGGACAGGGACTCGCAATGAGCAGTACTTC. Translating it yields CASSSRTGTGTRNEQYF.

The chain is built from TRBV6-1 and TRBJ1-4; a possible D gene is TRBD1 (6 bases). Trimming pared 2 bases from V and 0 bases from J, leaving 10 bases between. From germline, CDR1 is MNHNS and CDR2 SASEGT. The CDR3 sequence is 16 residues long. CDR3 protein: CASSELTGATNEKLFF. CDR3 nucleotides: TGTGCCAGCAGTGAACTGACAGGCGCAACTAATGAAAAACTGTTTTTT.

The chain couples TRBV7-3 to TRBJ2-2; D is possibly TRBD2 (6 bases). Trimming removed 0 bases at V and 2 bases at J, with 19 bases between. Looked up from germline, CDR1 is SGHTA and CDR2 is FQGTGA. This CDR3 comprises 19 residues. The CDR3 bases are TGTGCCAGCAGCTTAACGTTAGCGGCCCCGTCGGGAAACACCGGGGAGCTGTTTTTT. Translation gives CASSLTLAAPSGNTGELFF. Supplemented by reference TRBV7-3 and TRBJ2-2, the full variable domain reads GAGVSQTPSNKVTEKGKYVELRCDPISGHTALYWYRQSLGQGPEFLIYFQGTGAADDSGLPNDRFFAVRPEGSVSTLKIQRTERGDSAVYLCASSLTLAAPSGNTGELFFGEGSRLTVL.

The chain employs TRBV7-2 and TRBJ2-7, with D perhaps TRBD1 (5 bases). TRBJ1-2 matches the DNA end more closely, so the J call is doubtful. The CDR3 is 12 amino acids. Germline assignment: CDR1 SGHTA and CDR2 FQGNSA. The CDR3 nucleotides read TGTGCCAGCAGCTTGGGACCTTATGGCTACACCTTC. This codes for CASSLGPYGYTF.

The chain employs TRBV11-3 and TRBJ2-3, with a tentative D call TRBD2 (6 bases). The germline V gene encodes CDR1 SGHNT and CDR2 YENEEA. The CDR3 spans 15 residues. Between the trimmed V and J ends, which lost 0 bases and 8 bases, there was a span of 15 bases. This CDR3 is CASSLDPPTRSTQYF. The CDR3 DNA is TGTGCCAGCAGCTTAGACCCACCGACTAGATCTACGCAGTATTTT.

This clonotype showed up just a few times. CDR3 sequence: CASSLDYSAEQYF. CDR3 sequence (DNA): TGCGCCAGCAGCCTCGACTATTCTGCTGAGCAGTACTTC. The V call is TRBV5-1, the J call TRBJ2-3, with D possibly TRBD2 on 5 matching bases. The J call may be mistaken, given a closer DNA end match to TRBJ2-7. From germline, CDR1 is SGHRS and CDR2 YFSETQ. This CDR3 comprises 13 residues.